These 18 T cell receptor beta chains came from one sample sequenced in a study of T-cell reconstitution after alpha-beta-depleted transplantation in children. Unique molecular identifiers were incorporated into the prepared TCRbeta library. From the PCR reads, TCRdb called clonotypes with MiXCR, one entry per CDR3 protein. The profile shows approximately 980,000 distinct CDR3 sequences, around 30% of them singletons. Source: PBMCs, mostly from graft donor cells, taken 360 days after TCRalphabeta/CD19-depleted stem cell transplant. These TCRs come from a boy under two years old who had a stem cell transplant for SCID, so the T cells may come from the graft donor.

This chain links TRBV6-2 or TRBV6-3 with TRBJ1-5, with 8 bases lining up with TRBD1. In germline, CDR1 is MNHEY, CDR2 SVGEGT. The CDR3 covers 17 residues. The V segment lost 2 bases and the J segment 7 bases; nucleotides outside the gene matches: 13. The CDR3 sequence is CASSYTPWTGPGQPQHF. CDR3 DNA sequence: TGTGCCAGCAGTTACACCCCGTGGACAGGGCCGGGGCAGCCCCAGCATTTT.

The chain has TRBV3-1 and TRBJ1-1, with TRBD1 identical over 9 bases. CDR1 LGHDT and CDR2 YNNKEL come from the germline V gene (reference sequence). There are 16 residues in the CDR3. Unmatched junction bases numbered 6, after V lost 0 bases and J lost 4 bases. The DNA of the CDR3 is TGTGCCAGCAGCCAAGAGAGGGACAGGGCGGGCACTGAAGCTTTCTTT. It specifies CASSQERDRAGTEAFF. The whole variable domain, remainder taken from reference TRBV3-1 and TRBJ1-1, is DTAVSQTPKYLVTQMGNDKSIKCEQNLGHDTMYWYKQDSKKFLKIMFSYNNKELIINETVPNRFSPKSPDKAHLNLHINSLELGDSAVYFCASSQERDRAGTEAFFGQGTRLTVV.

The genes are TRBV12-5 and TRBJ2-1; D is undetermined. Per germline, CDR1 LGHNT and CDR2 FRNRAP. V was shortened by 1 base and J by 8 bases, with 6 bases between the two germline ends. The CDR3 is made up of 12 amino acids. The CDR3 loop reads CASGLAPHEQFF. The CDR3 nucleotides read TGTGCTAGTGGTTTGGCCCCCCATGAGCAGTTCTTC.

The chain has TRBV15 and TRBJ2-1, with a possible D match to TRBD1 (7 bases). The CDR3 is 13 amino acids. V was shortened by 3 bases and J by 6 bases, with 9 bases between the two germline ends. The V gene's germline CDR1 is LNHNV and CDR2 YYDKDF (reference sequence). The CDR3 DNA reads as TGTGCCACCAGCAGCCAGGGGGGCAATGAGCAGTTCTTC. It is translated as CATSSQGGNEQFF.

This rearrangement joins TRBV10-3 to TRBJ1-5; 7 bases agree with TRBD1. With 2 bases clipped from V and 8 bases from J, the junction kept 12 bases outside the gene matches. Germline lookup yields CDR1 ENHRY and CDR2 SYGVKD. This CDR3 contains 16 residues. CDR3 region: CAISERGQREIEPQHF. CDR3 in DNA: TGTGCCATCAGTGAGCGGGGACAGCGTGAAATTGAGCCCCAGCATTTT.

The CDR3 bases are TGTGCCAGCAGCTTAGACGGTCTATGGGGCGATGAGCAGTTCTTC. Its protein is CASSLDGLWGDEQFF. The chain uses TRBV7-8 and TRBJ2-1; possibly TRBD1 for D (5 bases). Germline values: CDR1 SGHVS, CDR2 FQNEAQ. The CDR3 spans 15 residues. Trimming removed 1 base at V and 8 bases at J, with 15 bases between.

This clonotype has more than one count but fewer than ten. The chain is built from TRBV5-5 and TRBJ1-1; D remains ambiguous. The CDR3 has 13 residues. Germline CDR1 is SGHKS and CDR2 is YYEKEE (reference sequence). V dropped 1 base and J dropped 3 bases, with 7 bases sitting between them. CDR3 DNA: TGTGCCAGCAGCTTGAGCCACCACACTGAAGCTTTCTTT. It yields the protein CASSLSHHTEAFF. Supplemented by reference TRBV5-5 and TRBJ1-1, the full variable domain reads DAGVTQSPTHLIKTRGQQVTLRCSPISGHKSVSWYQQVLGQGPQFIFQYYEKEERGRGNFPDRFSARQFPNYSSELNVNALLLGDSALYLCASSLSHHTEAFFGQGTRLTVV.

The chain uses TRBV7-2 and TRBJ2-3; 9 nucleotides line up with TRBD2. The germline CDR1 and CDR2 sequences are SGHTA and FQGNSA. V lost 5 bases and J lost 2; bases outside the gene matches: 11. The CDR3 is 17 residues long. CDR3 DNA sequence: TGTGCCAGCAGCCGCGAGGTACTAGCGGGCTCCACAGATACGCAGTATTTT. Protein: CASSREVLAGSTDTQYF.

CDR3 DNA: TGTGCCACCAGCAGAGATAGTGGCGGGGGGGCTAAAAATGAGCAGTTCTTC. Translation: CATSRDSGGGAKNEQFF. The V call is TRBV15, the J call TRBJ2-1, with 9 bases lining up with TRBD2. The CDR3 consists of 17 residues. Germline V gene data show CDR1 as LNHNV and CDR2 as YYDKDF (reference sequence). After removal of 0 bases from V and 7 bases from J, the junction contained 10 bases not matched to a gene.

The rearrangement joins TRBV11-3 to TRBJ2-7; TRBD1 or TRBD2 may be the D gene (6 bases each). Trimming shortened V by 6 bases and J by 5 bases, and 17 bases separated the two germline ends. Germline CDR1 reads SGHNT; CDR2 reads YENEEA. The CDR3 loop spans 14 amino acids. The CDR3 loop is CASSPGAGLDEQYF. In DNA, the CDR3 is TGTGCCAGCAGTCCGGGGGCTGGACTGGACGAGCAGTACTTC. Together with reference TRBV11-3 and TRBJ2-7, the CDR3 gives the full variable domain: EAGVVQSPRYKIIEKKQPVAFWCNPISGHNTLYWYLQNLGQGPELLIRYENEEAVDDSQLPKDRFSAERLKGVDSTLKIQPAELGDSAVYLCASSPGAGLDEQYFGPGTRLTVT.

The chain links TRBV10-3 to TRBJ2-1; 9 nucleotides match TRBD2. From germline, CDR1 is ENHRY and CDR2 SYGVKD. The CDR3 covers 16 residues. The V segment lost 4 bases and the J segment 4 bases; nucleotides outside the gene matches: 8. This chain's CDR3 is CAISASRTSVYNEQFF. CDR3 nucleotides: TGTGCCATCAGTGCGTCGAGGACTAGCGTTTACAATGAGCAGTTCTTC.

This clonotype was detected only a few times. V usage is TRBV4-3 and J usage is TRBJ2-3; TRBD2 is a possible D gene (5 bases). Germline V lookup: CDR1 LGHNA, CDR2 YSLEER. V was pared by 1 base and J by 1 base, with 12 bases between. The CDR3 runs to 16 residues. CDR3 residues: CASSQVVLGGTDTQYF. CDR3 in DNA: TGCGCCAGCAGCCAAGTCGTACTAGGAGGCACAGATACGCAGTATTTT.

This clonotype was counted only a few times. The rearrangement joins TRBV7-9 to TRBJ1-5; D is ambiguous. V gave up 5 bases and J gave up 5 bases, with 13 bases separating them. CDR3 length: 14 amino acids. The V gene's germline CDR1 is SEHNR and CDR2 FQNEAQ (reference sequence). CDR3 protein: CASSPGGKDQPQHF. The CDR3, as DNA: TGTGCCAGCAGCCCAGGCGGGAAGGATCAGCCCCAGCATTTT.

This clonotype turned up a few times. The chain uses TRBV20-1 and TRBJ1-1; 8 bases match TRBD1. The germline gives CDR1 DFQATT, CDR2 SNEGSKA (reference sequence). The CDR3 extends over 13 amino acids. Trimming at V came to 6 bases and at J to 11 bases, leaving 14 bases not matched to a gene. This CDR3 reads CSAIWTGRTGAFF. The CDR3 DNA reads TGCAGTGCCATATGGACAGGTCGGACAGGGGCTTTCTTT.

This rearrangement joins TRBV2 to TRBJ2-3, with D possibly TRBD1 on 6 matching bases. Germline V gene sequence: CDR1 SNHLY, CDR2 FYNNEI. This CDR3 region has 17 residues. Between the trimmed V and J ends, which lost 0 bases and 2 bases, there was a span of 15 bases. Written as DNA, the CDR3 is TGTGCCAGCAGTGAAGCGGGTGGGACACTCGTCACAGATACGCAGTATTTT. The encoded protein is CASSEAGGTLVTDTQYF.

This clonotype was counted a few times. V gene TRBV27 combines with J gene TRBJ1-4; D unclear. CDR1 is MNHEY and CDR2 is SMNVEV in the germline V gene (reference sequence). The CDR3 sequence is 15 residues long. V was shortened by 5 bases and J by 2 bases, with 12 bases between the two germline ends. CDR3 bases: TGTGCCAGCAGTCGTGAAGGCGCGACTAATGAAAAACTGTTTTTT. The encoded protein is CASSREGATNEKLFF.

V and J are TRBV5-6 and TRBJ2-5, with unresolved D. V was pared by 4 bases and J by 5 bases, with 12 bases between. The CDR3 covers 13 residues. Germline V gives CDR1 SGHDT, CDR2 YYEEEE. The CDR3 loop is CASSTLHGETQYF. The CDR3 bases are TGTGCCAGCAGCACGCTGCACGGTGAGACCCAGTACTTC.

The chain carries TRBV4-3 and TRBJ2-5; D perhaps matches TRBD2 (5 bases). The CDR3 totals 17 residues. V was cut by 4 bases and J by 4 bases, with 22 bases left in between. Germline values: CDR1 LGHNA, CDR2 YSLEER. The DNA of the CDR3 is TGCGCCAGCAGCCTCCTACTCCGGGAAAACGGTTTAGAGACCCAGTACTTC. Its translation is CASSLLLRENGLETQYF.